Listed below are T cell receptor beta chains from one sample, sequenced in a study of T cell responses to AZD1222 COVID-19 vaccine. Clones were sequenced by immunoSEQ multiplex PCR, and TCRdb holds only the in-frame ones, with some missing. There are 150,000 to 200,000 clones in the sample; 85% to 95% occur only once, and about 10% lies in the top ten. The sample consisted of peripheral blood, taken on day 0 of AZD1222 vaccination. The receptors were sampled from an adult in good health. Each CDR3 is given with its conserved first and last residue. Fields, in order: V gene, J gene, CDR3 protein.

TRBV7-8,TRBJ1-6,CASATGVSSPLHF
TRBV9,TRBJ1-6,CASSVGGENSPLHF
TRBV9,TRBJ2-2,CASSLQGPNTGELFF
TRBV7-7,TRBJ2-3,CASSLRAGGPTDTQYF
TRBV15,TRBJ1-1,CATSRPPAGGFTEAFF
TRBV19,TRBJ2-6,CASSMGSGANVLTF
TRBV6-6,TRBJ2-1,CASSVLASAYNEQFF
TRBV19,TRBJ2-7,CASSNSRTGAYEQYF
TRBV5-1,TRBJ1-1,CASSPGGQAFF
TRBV28,TRBJ1-1,CASTGQTGAPDF
TRBV2,TRBJ1-1,CASINRGSGTEAFF
TRBV19,TRBJ1-4,CVSSRDSNEKLFF
TRBV2,TRBJ1-6,CASSEVVMLPLHF
TRBV4-2,TRBJ2-5,CASSQVLAAGVETQYF
TRBV7-8,TRBJ1-5,CASSLVYGSNQPQHF
TRBV5-1,TRBJ2-2,CASCWDPNTGELFF
TRBV2,TRBJ2-3,CASSALGGQGADTQYF
TRBV7-9,TRBJ2-1,CASSLDGNEQFF
TRBV21-1,TRBJ1-2,CASSPTGRGGYTF
TRBV5-1,TRBJ2-5,CASTWTGAETQYF
TRBV20-1,TRBJ1-3,CSASWGPGNTIYF
TRBV5-4,TRBJ2-7,CASSLVPLGEQYF
TRBV6-1,TRBJ2-1,CASSEALRLSYNEQFF
TRBV7-2,TRBJ1-1,CASSLAGRVGTEAFF
TRBV6-1,TRBJ2-7,CASSEALAGSYEQYF
TRBV6-2/TRBV6-3,TRBJ1-1,CASSYLARNTEAFF
TRBV19,TRBJ1-5,CASSAQTGMGQPQHF
TRBV5-1,TRBJ1-1,CASSSQDPGQVMNTEAFF
TRBV19,TRBJ2-3,CASSINLVLAGGPSATQYF
TRBV5-1,TRBJ2-7,CASSPRGGRGYEQYF
TRBV9,TRBJ2-1,CASSAAMGTIVNEQFF
TRBV7-9,TRBJ1-4,CASSLGAGMLFF
TRBV28,TRBJ2-4,CASSWESLAKNIQYF
TRBV4-2,TRBJ2-5,CASSPQVVQETQYF
TRBV4-3,TRBJ1-2,CASSQDSGALYGYTF
TRBV27,TRBJ2-4,CASRELAAPSRAKNIQYF
TRBV6-6,TRBJ2-1,CASSYSGPSSYNEQFF
TRBV5-4,TRBJ1-2,CASSPQSGVYTF
TRBV5-1,TRBJ1-2,CASSSDRGNGYTF
TRBV4-1,TRBJ2-3,CASSQVFVHTDTQYF
TRBV7-8,TRBJ1-5,CASSLVGGATHF
TRBV2,TRBJ1-1,CASRPQVTSTEAFF
TRBV3-1/TRBV3-2,TRBJ2-6,CASSQSTGRSGANVLTF
TRBV12-3/TRBV12-4,TRBJ1-3,CASRSGSTIYF
TRBV14,TRBJ1-2,CASSPNRGYGYTF
TRBV29-1,TRBJ1-1,CSVEWANTEAFF